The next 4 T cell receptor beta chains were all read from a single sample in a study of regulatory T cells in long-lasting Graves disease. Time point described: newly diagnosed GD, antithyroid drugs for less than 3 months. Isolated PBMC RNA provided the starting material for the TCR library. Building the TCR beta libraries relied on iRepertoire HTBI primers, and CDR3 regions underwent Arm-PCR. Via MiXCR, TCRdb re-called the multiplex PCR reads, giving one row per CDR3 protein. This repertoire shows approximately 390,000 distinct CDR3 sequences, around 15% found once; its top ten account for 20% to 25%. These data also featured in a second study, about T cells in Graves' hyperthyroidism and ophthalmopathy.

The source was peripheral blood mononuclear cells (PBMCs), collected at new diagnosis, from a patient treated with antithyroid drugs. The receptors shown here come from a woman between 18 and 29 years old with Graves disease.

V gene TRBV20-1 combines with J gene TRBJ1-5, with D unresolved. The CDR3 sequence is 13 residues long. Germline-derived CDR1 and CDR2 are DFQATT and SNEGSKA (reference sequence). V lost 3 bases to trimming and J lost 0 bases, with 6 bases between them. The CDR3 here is CSASQDSNQPQHF. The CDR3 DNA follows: TGCAGTGCTAGCCAGGATAGCAATCAGCCCCAGCATTTT.

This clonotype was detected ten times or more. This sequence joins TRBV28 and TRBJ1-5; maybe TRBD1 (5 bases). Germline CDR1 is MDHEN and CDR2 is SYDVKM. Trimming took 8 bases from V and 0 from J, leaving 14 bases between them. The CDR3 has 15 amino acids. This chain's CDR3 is CASRVGGVSNQPQHF. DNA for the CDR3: TGTGCCAGCCGTGTCGGGGGTGTTAGCAATCAGCCCCAGCATTTT. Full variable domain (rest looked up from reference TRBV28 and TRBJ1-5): DVKVTQSSRYLVKRTGEKVFLECVQDMDHENMFWYRQDPGLGLRLIYFSYDVKMKEKGDIPEGYSVSREKKERFSLILESASTNQTSMYLCASRVGGVSNQPQHFGDGTRLSIL.

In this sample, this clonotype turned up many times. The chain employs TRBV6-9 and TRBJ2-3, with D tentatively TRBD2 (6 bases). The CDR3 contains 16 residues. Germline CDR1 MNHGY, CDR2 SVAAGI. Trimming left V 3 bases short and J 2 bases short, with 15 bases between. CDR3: CASSYLGPGLTDTQYF. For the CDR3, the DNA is TGTGCCAGCAGTTACTTGGGCCCGGGACTCACAGATACGCAGTATTTT.

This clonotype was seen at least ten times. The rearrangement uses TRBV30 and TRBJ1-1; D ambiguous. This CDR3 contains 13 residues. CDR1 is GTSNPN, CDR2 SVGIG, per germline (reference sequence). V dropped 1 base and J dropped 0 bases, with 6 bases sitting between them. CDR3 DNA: TGTGCCTGGAGTGCACTGCTGAACACTGAAGCTTTCTTT. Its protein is CAWSALLNTEAFF.